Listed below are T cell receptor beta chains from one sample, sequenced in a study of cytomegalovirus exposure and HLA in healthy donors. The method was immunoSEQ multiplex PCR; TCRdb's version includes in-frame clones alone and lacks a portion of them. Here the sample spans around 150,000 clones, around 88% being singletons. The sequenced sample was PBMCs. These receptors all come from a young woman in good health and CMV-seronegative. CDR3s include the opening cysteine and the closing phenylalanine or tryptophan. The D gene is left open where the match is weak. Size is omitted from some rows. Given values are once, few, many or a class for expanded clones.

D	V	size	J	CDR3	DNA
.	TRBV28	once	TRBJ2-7	CASSINTNNYEQYF	TGTGCCAGCAGTATAAACACCAACAATTACGAGCAGTACTTC
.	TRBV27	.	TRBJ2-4	CASSFSAQGGIQYF	TGTGCCAGCAGTTTCTCCGCCCAGGGTGGCATTCAGTACTTC
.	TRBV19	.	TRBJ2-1	CASSITLPGDWQFF	TGTGCCAGTAGTATCACTCTGCCCGGGGATTGGCAGTTCTTC
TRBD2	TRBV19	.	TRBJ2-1	CASSISTSGAYEQFF	TGTGCCAGTAGTATTTCCACTAGCGGGGCTTATGAGCAGTTCTTC
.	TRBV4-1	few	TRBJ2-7	CASSQEISAYEQYF	TGCGCCAGCAGCCAAGAAATATCCGCCTACGAGCAGTACTTC
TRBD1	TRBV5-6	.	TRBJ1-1	CASSSLTGANTEAFF	TGTGCCAGCAGCTCGTTGACAGGGGCGAACACTGAAGCTTTCTTT
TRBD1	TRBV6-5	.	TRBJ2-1	CASSYSGGQGYEQFF	TGTGCCAGCAGTTACTCAGGGGGACAGGGGTATGAGCAGTTCTTC
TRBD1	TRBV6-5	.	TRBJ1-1	CASNWGQGIRTEAFF	TGTGCCAGCAATTGGGGACAGGGGATACGGACTGAAGCTTTCTTT
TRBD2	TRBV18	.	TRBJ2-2	CASYGLGGKNTGELFF	TGTGCCAGCTACGGCTTGGGAGGGAAGAACACCGGGGAGCTGTTTTTT
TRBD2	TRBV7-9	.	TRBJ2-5	CASSPRDYEETQYF	TGTGCCAGCAGCCCCCGGGACTACGAAGAGACCCAGTACTTC
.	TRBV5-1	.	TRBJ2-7	CASSTGGSYEQYF	TGCGCCAGCAGTACCGGGGGTTCCTACGAGCAGTACTTC
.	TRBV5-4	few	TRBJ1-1	CASSGGVTEAFF	TGTGCCAGCAGCGGGGGGGTTACTGAAGCTTTCTTT
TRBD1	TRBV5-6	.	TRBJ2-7	CASSLNRAGGWGDEQYF	TGTGCCAGCAGCTTAAACCGAGCAGGGGGCTGGGGAGACGAGCAGTACTTC
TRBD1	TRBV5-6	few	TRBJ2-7	CASSHGGTGSPQYF	TGTGCCAGCAGCCATGGGGGGACAGGGAGCCCGCAGTACTTC
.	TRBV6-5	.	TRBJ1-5	CASSHQYGNQPQHF	TGTGCCAGCAGTCACCAGTATGGCAATCAGCCCCAGCATTTT
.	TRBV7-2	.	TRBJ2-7	CASSFGGNPYEQYF	TGTGCCAGCAGCTTCGGCGGGAACCCCTACGAGCAGTACTTC
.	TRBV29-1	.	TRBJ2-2	CSVQGTSNTGELFF	TGCAGCGTTCAGGGGACCTCGAACACCGGGGAGCTGTTTTTT
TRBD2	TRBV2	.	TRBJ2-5	CASTYLAGGETQYF	TGTGCCAGCACCTATCTAGCGGGAGGTGAGACCCAGTACTTC
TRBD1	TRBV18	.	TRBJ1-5	CASSPGQGGQPQHF	TGTGCCAGCTCACCAGGACAGGGGGGGCAGCCCCAGCATTTT
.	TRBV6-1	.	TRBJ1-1	CASSAQGWDTEAFF	TGTGCCAGCAGCGCGCAGGGGTGGGACACTGAAGCTTTCTTT
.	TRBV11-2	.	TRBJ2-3	CASSLAGRRAKGDF	TGTGCCAGCAGCTTAGCGGGCCGCCGGGCCAAAGGGGATTTT
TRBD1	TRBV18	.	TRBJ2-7	CASSPPRQGAYEQYF	TGTGCCAGCTCACCACCGAGACAGGGGGCCTACGAGCAGTACTTC
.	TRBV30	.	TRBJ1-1	CAWSVGGSTEAFF	TGTGCCTGGAGTGTCGGAGGGTCTACTGAAGCTTTCTTT
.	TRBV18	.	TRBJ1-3	CASSPTETGSGGNTIYF	TGTGCCAGCTCACCCACGGAAACAGGCTCCGGCGGAAACACCATATATTTT
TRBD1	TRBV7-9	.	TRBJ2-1	CASSIQGALNEQFF	TGTGCCAGCAGCATACAGGGGGCTTTAAATGAGCAGTTCTTC
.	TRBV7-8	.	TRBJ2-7	CASSPAGFPEYEQYF	TGTGCCAGCAGCCCCGCGGGATTTCCCGAATACGAGCAGTACTTC
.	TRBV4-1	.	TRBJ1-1	CASSQVKTVSVSGEAFF	TGCGCCAGCAGCCAAGTAAAGACAGTCTCGGTTTCCGGCGAAGCTTTCTTT
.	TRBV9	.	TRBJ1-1	CASSSSSQTGPVGGAFF	TGTGCCAGCAGCTCCTCCTCCCAAACGGGACCGGTCGGGGGAGCTTTCTTT
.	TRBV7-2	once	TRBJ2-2	CASSPLPSGNTGELFF	TGTGCCAGCAGCCCCCTCCCGTCAGGGAACACCGGGGAGCTGTTTTTT
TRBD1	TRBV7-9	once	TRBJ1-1	CASSLPRQGNTEAFF	TGTGCCAGCAGCTTACCCCGACAGGGGAACACTGAAGCTTTCTTT
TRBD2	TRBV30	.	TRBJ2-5	CAWNVARLSGSETQYF	TGTGCCTGGAACGTAGCTCGACTGAGCGGGAGTGAGACCCAGTACTTC
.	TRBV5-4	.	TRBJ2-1	CASSLPRGASQYNEQFF	TGTGCCAGCAGCTTGCCCAGGGGCGCTTCTCAGTACAATGAGCAGTTCTTC
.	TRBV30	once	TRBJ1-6	CAIAGGAQNSPLHF	TGTGCCATCGCGGGGGGGGCGCAGAATTCACCCCTCCACTTT
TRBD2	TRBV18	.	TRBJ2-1	CASSPLGTSGIGGEQFF	TGTGCCAGCTCACCCCTAGGGACTAGCGGGATTGGTGGTGAGCAGTTCTTC
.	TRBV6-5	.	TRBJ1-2	CASSRQTGQGYGYTF	TGTGCCAGCAGTCGCCAAACCGGGCAGGGCTACGGCTACACCTTC
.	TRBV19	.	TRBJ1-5	CASSIDHSGGENQPQHF	TGTGCCAGTAGTATAGATCATTCGGGTGGGGAGAATCAGCCCCAGCATTTT
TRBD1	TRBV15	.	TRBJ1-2	CATSKGAVDYGYTF	TGTGCCACCAGCAAGGGGGCTGTCGACTATGGCTACACCTTC
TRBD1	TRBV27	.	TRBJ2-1	CASSLSRTGGHNEQFF	TGTGCCAGCAGTTTATCGAGGACAGGGGGACACAATGAGCAGTTCTTC
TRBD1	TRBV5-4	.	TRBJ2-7	CASSLPPGQANYEQYF	TGTGCCAGCAGCTTGCCCCCGGGACAGGCGAACTACGAGCAGTACTTC
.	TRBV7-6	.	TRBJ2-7	CASSLPAEWPEQYF	TGTGCCAGCAGCTTACCAGCGGAATGGCCCGAGCAGTACTTC
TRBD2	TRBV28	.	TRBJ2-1	CASSLAVSSYNEQFF	TGTGCCAGCAGCCTAGCGGTTAGCTCCTACAATGAGCAGTTCTTC
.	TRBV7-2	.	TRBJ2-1	CASSQASSSYNEQFF	TGTGCCAGCAGCCAAGCTAGCAGCTCCTACAATGAGCAGTTCTTC
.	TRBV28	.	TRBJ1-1	CASSSRMNTEAFF	TGTGCCAGCAGTTCGAGGATGAACACTGAAGCTTTCTTT
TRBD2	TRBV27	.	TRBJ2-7	CASSPLTQWAGGPPEQYF	TGTGCCAGCAGTCCCTTAACTCAATGGGCGGGAGGGCCTCCCGAGCAGTACTTC
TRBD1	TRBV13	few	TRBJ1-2	CASSSDRAKYGYTF	TGTGCCAGCAGCTCCGACAGGGCTAAGTATGGCTACACCTTC
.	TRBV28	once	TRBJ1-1	CASSLEGNTEAFF	TGTGCCAGCAGTTTAGAGGGGAACACTGAAGCTTTCTTT
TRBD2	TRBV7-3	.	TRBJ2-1	CASSLRAGGQIEQFF	TGTGCCAGCAGCTTAAGAGCGGGAGGGCAAATTGAGCAGTTCTTC
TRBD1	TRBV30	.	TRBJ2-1	CAWSSQGAGYNEQFF	TGTGCCTGGAGTTCACAGGGGGCAGGGTACAATGAGCAGTTCTTC
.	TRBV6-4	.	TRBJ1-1	CASSARHGVNTEAFF	TGTGCCAGCAGTGCCCGACACGGGGTGAACACTGAAGCTTTCTTT
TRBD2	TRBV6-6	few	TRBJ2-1	CASRVLASGGGEQFF	TGTGCCAGCAGAGTCCTTGCTAGCGGGGGTGGTGAGCAGTTCTTC
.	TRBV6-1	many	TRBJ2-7	CASMATGTYEQYF	TGTGCCAGCATGGCTACAGGAACCTACGAGCAGTACTTC
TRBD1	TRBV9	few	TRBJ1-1	CASSGGQVPTEAFF	TGTGCCAGCAGCGGAGGACAGGTTCCGACTGAAGCTTTCTTT
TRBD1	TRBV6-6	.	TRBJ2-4	CASSYEGQTPNIQYF	TGTGCCAGCAGTTACGAGGGACAGACCCCTAACATTCAGTACTTC
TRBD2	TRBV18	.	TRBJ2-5	CASSPSKGLAGETQYF	TGTGCCAGCTCACCAAGCAAAGGACTAGCAGGAGAGACCCAGTACTTC
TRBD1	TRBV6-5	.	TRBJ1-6	CASSFSRQGDSPLHF	TGTGCCAGCAGTTTTTCGCGACAGGGTGATTCACCCCTCCACTTT